These 3 T cell receptor beta chains were all obtained from the same sample, sequenced in a study of T cells in Graves' hyperthyroidism and ophthalmopathy. Amplified regions were TCR beta CDR3 sequences from RNA transcripts. First-round RT-PCR with HTBI primers amplified the TCR CDR3 region. TCRdb called the multiplex PCR reads again in MiXCR, with one record for every CDR3 protein. The table has 300,000 to 400,000 distinct CDR3 sequences, roughly 15% seen once. The sample was blood. The receptors shown here come from a woman under 40 with Graves' ophthalmopathy.

This clonotype was seen repeatedly, ten times or more. This sequence joins TRBV28 and TRBJ1-6; the D is unclear. The germline V gene has CDR1 MDHEN and CDR2 SYDVKM. The germline V and J ends were trimmed by 2 bases and 0 bases, with 11 bases remaining between them. The CDR3 has 17 amino acids. The CDR3 coding sequence is TGTGCCAGCAGTTTAGCGTCCGGGGTCTCCTATAATTCACCCCTCCACTTT. Translating it yields CASSLASGVSYNSPLHF. The full variable domain, its missing parts supplied by reference TRBV28 and TRBJ1-6, is DVKVTQSSRYLVKRTGEKVFLECVQDMDHENMFWYRQDPGLGLRLIYFSYDVKMKEKGDIPEGYSVSREKKERFSLILESASTNQTSMYLCASSLASGVSYNSPLHFGNGTRLTVT.

This clonotype appeared many times. The chain recombines TRBV4-1 with TRBJ1-1; 7 nucleotides match TRBD1. After removal of 4 bases from V and 0 bases from J, the junction contained 8 bases not matched to a gene. The CDR3 has 16 amino acids. The V gene's germline CDR1 is MGHRA and CDR2 YSYEKL. CDR3 amino acids: CASSLEMGQLNTEAFF. The CDR3 region has the DNA TGCGCCAGCAGCCTAGAGATGGGACAGTTGAACACTGAAGCTTTCTTT.

This clonotype was counted many times. The chain is built from TRBV28 and TRBJ1-1; tentative D call: TRBD1 (5 bases). The V gene lost 3 bases and the J gene lost 11 bases, with 13 bases spanning the gap. This CDR3 contains 12 residues. CDR1 is MDHEN and CDR2 is SYDVKM in the germline V gene. CDR3 loop: CASSFRGLGAFF. The CDR3 coding sequence is TGTGCCAGCAGTTTTAGGGGTTTAGGGGCTTTCTTT.